This is a list of T cell receptor beta chains from one sample in a study of T cell responses to AZD1222 COVID-19 vaccine. Libraries were prepared by immunoSEQ multiplex PCR; TCRdb keeps only in-frame clonotypes and omits some of them. Among about 120,000 clones listed, about 93% were seen once. Sequencing was performed on peripheral blood, taken 28 days after the second AZD1222 dose. These TCRs come from an adult who received the AZD1222 COVID-19 vaccine. Each CDR3 is given with its conserved first and last residue. A D gene is named only where the DNA matches it firmly. The listing skips clone size in some rows; elsewhere it reads once, few, many or a size class.

clone_size: -; v_call: TRBV10-3; d_call: -; j_call: TRBJ2-1; cdr3_nt: TGTGCCATCAGTGAGTCGTTGACCTCGAGCGCTGAGCAGTTCTTC; cdr3_aa: CAISESLTSSAEQFF
clone_size: -; v_call: TRBV4-3; d_call: TRBD1; j_call: TRBJ1-1; cdr3_nt: TGCGCCAGCAGCCACTCCACAGGGGTTAACACTGAAGCTTTCTTT; cdr3_aa: CASSHSTGVNTEAFF
clone_size: once; v_call: TRBV6-1; d_call: -; j_call: TRBJ1-1; cdr3_nt: TGTGCCAGCAGTGAGCGACAGAACTGGGGCCCTGAAGCTTTCTTT; cdr3_aa: CASSERQNWGPEAFF
clone_size: once; v_call: TRBV10-1; d_call: TRBD2; j_call: TRBJ2-6; cdr3_nt: TGCGCCGCGGGGGGCGTGGGGAGGGCTAGCTCTGGGGCCAACGTCCTGACTTTC; cdr3_aa: CAAGGVGRASSGANVLTF
clone_size: -; v_call: TRBV19; d_call: -; j_call: TRBJ1-2; cdr3_nt: TGTGCCAGTAAGACCACAGATCTCAACTATGGCTACACCTTC; cdr3_aa: CASKTTDLNYGYTF
clone_size: -; v_call: TRBV7-3; d_call: TRBD2; j_call: TRBJ2-1; cdr3_nt: TGTGCCAGCAGCCCGGGACTAGCGGGAGGAAATGAGCAGTTCTTC; cdr3_aa: CASSPGLAGGNEQFF
clone_size: -; v_call: TRBV6-5; d_call: -; j_call: TRBJ1-5; cdr3_nt: TGTGCCAGCAGCCTGCAACAGGGTAATCAGCCCCAGCATTTT; cdr3_aa: CASSLQQGNQPQHF
clone_size: -; v_call: TRBV19; d_call: TRBD1; j_call: TRBJ2-7; cdr3_nt: TGTGCCAGTAGTCCCTCGGGACAGGCCTACGAGCAGTACTTC; cdr3_aa: CASSPSGQAYEQYF
clone_size: -; v_call: TRBV29-1; d_call: TRBD1; j_call: TRBJ2-7; cdr3_nt: TGCAGCGTCTACAGGGGCCCTCCCTACGAGCAGTACTTC; cdr3_aa: CSVYRGPPYEQYF
clone_size: -; v_call: TRBV29-1; d_call: TRBD1; j_call: TRBJ2-7; cdr3_nt: TGCAGCGTGACGTACAGGGGCACTAGCTACGAGCAGTACTTC; cdr3_aa: CSVTYRGTSYEQYF
clone_size: once; v_call: TRBV7-9; d_call: -; j_call: TRBJ2-1; cdr3_nt: TGTGCCAGCAGCCTCCTGGGCTCCGCTGAGCAGTTCTTC; cdr3_aa: CASSLLGSAEQFF
clone_size: -; v_call: TRBV6-2/TRBV6-3; d_call: TRBD2; j_call: TRBJ2-3; cdr3_nt: TGTGCCAGCAGTACGACTAGCGGGGCGGGGGATACGCAGTATTTT; cdr3_aa: CASSTTSGAGDTQYF
clone_size: -; v_call: TRBV21-1; d_call: -; j_call: TRBJ1-1; cdr3_nt: TGTGCCACCCAACGTTTTGGGGTTAACACTGAAGCTTTCTTT; cdr3_aa: CATQRFGVNTEAFF
clone_size: -; v_call: TRBV6-5; d_call: -; j_call: TRBJ2-7; cdr3_nt: TGTGCCAGCAGTTACCGTCTAACAGGGAGCTCCTACGAGCAGTACTTC; cdr3_aa: CASSYRLTGSSYEQYF
clone_size: -; v_call: TRBV3-1/TRBV3-2; d_call: -; j_call: TRBJ1-2; cdr3_nt: TGTGCCAGCAGCCAAAGGGGGGGACGCTATGGCTACACCTTC; cdr3_aa: CASSQRGGRYGYTF
clone_size: -; v_call: TRBV5-1; d_call: -; j_call: TRBJ2-2; cdr3_nt: TGCGCCAGCAGCTTGCTTTCCTCCGGGGAGCTGTTTTTT; cdr3_aa: CASSLLSSGELFF
clone_size: -; v_call: TRBV6-2/TRBV6-3; d_call: TRBD2; j_call: TRBJ2-2; cdr3_nt: TGTGCCAGCTGTTACGACAGACTAGCGGGGGCCTTGGCCACCGGGGAGCTGTTTTTT; cdr3_aa: CASCYDRLAGALATGELFF
clone_size: -; v_call: TRBV11-2; d_call: -; j_call: TRBJ1-2; cdr3_nt: TGTGCCAGCAGCCCGATCTCGGGGGGGCATGGCTATGGCTACACCTTC; cdr3_aa: CASSPISGGHGYGYTF
clone_size: -; v_call: TRBV30; d_call: -; j_call: TRBJ1-2; cdr3_nt: TGTGCCTGGAGCCAAGGGAGGTACCCCACGGACACCTTC; cdr3_aa: CAWSQGRYPTDTF
clone_size: -; v_call: TRBV6-1; d_call: -; j_call: TRBJ1-2; cdr3_nt: TGTGCCAGCAGTGAACTCCACGGCATTCAACCCCGGGACGGCTACACCTTC; cdr3_aa: CASSELHGIQPRDGYTF
clone_size: -; v_call: TRBV7-6; d_call: -; j_call: TRBJ2-2; cdr3_nt: TGTGCCAGCAGCCCCTCAGGCTCTGGGTCCACCGGGGAGCTGTTTTTT; cdr3_aa: CASSPSGSGSTGELFF
clone_size: -; v_call: TRBV5-1; d_call: -; j_call: TRBJ1-1; cdr3_nt: TGCGCCAGCAGCTCCGAAGGGCAGATTACTGAAGCTTTCTTT; cdr3_aa: CASSSEGQITEAFF
clone_size: -; v_call: TRBV20-1; d_call: -; j_call: TRBJ2-6; cdr3_nt: TGCAGTGCTAGTAACGGGGCCTCTGGGGCCAACGTCCTGACTTTC; cdr3_aa: CSASNGASGANVLTF
clone_size: -; v_call: TRBV27; d_call: -; j_call: TRBJ1-2; cdr3_nt: TGTGCCAGCAGTTTATCCCGAGGAGGAACTGGCTATGGCTACACCTTC; cdr3_aa: CASSLSRGGTGYGYTF
clone_size: -; v_call: TRBV7-6; d_call: TRBD2; j_call: TRBJ2-2; cdr3_nt: TGTGCCAGCAGCCCAAGGACTAGCGGGGGGGCAGGCACCGGGGAGCTGTTTTTT; cdr3_aa: CASSPRTSGGAGTGELFF
clone_size: -; v_call: TRBV18; d_call: -; j_call: TRBJ2-1; cdr3_nt: TGTGCCAGCTCCCTCAACCGGGCTCCCCGAGGGTTCTTC; cdr3_aa: CASSLNRAPRGFF